This T cell receptor (beta chain) derives from a study of response to subunit inactivated influenza vaccine listed by TCRdb under 2018. Background for the entire study: Deep quantitative T cell receptor repertoire profiling was used in the study to track responses to a trivalent subunit inactivated influenza vaccine.

Study-level results and caveats: The authors proposed that each seasonal influenza vaccination may bring in only a limited number of new T cells.

Based on the germline V gene (reference sequence), the CDR1 and CDR2 sequences are DFQATT and SNEGSKA. Germline trimming amounts to 1 base on V and 2 bases on J, with 7 as the count of junction bases outside the gene matches. Inclusive of the bounding cysteine and phenylalanine, the CDR3 is 16 residues long. CDR3 DNA is the only sequence kept; it has 48 bases, read in frame from the first base. Library method: RT-PCR. Sequencing was carried out with an Illumina HiSeq 2500. Starting from the raw public reads, TCRdb applied fastp trimming at Q25, assembled clones with MiXCR and retained in-frame beta chains. Rows merge per CDR3 protein into single entries with the most common DNA and genes. The sample includes 800,000 or so distinct CDR3 sequences, with around 20% observed a single time. Jointly, the top ten make up 9.5% to 13% of the sample. This clonotype has a count of ten or more. What antigen it recognizes has not been identified. Per-base qualities were not stored, and no clone one base away is much larger.

The sequence was collected from a man aged 50-60 years who received an inactivated influenza vaccine. Donor details come from another sample of the same person, matched by shared clones. Here the chain combines TRBV20-1 and TRBJ2-2; 7 nucleotides in the junction match TRBD1. The sample consisted of PBMCs from blood, taken roughly 5 days after vaccination. The CDR3 has the sequence CSARARRTGNTGELFF. DNA sequence: TGCAGTGCTAGAGCCCGAAGGACAGGAAACACCGGGGAGCTGTTTTTT.